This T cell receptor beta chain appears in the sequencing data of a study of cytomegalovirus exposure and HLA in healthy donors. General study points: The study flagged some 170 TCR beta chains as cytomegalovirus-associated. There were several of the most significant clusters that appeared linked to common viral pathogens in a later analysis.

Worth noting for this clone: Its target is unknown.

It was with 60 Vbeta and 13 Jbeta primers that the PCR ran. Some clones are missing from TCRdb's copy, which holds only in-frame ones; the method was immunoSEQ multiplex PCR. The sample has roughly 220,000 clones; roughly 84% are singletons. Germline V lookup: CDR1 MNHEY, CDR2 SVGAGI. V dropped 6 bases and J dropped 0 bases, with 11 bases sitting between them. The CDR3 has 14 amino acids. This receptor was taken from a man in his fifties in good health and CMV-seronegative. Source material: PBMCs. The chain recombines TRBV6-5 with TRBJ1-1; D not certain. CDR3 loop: CASSPVRVNTEAFF. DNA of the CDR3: TGTGCCAGCAGCCCCGTGAGGGTGAACACTGAAGCTTTCTTT.